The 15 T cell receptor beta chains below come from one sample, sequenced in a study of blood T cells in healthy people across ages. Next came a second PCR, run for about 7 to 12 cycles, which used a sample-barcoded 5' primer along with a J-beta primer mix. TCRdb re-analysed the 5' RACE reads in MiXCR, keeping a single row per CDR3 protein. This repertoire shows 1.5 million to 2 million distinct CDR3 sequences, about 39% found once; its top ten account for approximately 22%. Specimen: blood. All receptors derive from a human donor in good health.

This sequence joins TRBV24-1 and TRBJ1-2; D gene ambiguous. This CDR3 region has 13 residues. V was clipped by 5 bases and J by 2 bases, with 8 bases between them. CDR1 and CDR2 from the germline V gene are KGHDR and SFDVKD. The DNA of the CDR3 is TGTGCCACCAGTGGGACGTCGAACTATGGCTACACCTTC. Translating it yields CATSGTSNYGYTF.

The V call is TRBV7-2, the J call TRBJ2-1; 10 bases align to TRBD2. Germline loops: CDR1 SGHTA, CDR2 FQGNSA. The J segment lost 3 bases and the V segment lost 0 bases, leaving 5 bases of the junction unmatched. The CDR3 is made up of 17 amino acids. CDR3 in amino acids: CASSLAPSGGFYNEQFF. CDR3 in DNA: TGTGCCAGCAGCTTAGCCCCTAGCGGGGGTTTCTACAATGAGCAGTTCTTC.

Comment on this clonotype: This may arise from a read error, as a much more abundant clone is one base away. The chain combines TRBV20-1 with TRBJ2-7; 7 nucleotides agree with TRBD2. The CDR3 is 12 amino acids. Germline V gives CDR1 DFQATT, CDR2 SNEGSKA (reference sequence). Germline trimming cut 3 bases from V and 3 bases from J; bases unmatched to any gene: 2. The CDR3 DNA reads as TGCAGTGCTAGCGCGGGGGACTACGAGCAGTACTTC. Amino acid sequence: CSASAGDYEQYF.

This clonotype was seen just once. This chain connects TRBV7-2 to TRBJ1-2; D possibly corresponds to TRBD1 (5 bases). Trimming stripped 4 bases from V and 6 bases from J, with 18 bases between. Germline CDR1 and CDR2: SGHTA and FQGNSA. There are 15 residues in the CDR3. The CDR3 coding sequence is TGTGCCAGCAGCTCGTCACCCGGGACGGAGAATGGCTACACCTTC. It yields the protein CASSSSPGTENGYTF.

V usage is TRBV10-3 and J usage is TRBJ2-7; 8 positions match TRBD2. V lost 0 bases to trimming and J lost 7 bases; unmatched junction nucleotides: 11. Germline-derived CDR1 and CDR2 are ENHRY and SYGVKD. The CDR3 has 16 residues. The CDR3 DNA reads TGTGCCATCAGTGAGTCCGGCGGGGGGCCCTACAATGAGCAGTACTTC. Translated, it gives CAISESGGGPYNEQYF.

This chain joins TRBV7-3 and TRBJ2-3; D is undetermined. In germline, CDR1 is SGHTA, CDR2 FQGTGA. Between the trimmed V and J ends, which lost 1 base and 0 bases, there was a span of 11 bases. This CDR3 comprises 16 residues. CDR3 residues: CASSLIGRHSTDTQYF. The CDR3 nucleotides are TGTGCCAGCAGCTTAATTGGGCGGCATAGCACAGATACGCAGTATTTT. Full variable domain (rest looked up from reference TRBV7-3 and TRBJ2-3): GAGVSQTPSNKVTEKGKYVELRCDPISGHTALYWYRQSLGQGPEFLIYFQGTGAADDSGLPNDRFFAVRPEGSVSTLKIQRTERGDSAVYLCASSLIGRHSTDTQYFGPGTRLTVL.

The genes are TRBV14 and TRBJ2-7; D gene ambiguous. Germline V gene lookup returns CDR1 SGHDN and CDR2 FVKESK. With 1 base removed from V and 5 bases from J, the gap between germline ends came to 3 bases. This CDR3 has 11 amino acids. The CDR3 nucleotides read TGTGCCAGCAGCCAAGCGCACGAGCAGTACTTC. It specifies CASSQAHEQYF.

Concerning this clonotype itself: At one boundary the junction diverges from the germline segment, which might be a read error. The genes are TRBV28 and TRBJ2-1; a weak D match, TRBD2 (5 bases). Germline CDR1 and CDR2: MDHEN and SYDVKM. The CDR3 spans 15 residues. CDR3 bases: TGTGCCAGCAGTTCGGCAAGACTACTTTACAATGAGCGGTTCTTC. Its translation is CASSSARLLYNERFF.

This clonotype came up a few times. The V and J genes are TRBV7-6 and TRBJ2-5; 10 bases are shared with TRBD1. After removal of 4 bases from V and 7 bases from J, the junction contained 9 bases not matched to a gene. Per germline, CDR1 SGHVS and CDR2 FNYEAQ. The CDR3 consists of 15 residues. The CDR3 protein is CASSYPGQGFGTQYF. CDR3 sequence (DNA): TGTGCCAGCAGCTATCCGGGACAGGGGTTTGGGACCCAGTACTTC.

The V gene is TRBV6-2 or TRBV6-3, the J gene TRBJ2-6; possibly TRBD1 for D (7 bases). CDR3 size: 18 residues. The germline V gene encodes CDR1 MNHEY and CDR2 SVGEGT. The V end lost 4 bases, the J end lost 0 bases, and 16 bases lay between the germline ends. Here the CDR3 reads CASSSRPGGSSGANVLTF. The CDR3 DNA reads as TGTGCCAGCAGTTCCCGGCCAGGGGGGTCCTCTGGGGCCAACGTCCTGACTTTC.

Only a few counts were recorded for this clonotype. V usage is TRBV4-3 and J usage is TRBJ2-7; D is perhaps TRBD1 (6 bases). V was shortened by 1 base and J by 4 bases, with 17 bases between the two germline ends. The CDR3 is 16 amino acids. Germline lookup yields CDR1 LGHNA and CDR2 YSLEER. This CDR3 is CASSQAGPGDKYEQYF. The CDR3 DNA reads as TGCGCCAGCAGCCAAGCGGGGCCAGGGGACAAGTACGAGCAGTACTTC.

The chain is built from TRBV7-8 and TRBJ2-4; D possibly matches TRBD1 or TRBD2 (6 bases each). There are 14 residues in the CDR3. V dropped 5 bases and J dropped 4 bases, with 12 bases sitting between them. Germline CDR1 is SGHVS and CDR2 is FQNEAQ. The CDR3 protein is CASSPGGSKNIQYF. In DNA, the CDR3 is TGTGCCAGCAGCCCCGGGGGCTCTAAAAACATTCAGTACTTC.

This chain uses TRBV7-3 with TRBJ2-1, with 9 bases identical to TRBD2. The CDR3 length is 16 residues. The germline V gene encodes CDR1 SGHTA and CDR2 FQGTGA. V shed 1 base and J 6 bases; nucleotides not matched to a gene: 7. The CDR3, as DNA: TGTGCCAGCAGCTTAAGGGGCAGCGGGGGGAGCAATGAGCAGTTCTTC. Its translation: CASSLRGSGGSNEQFF.

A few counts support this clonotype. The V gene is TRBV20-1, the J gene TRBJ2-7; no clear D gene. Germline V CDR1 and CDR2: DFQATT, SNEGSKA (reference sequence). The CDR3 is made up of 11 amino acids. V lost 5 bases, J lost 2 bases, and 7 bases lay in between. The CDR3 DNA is TGCAGTGCTGTAACAGCCTACGAGCAGTACTTC. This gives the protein CSAVTAYEQYF.

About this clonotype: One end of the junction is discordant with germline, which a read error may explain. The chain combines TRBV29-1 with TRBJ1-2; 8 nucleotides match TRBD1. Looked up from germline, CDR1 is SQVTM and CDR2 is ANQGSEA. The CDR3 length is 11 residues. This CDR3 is CSVNRGYGHTF. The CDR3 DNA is TGCAGCGTTAACAGGGGGTATGGCCACACCTTC.